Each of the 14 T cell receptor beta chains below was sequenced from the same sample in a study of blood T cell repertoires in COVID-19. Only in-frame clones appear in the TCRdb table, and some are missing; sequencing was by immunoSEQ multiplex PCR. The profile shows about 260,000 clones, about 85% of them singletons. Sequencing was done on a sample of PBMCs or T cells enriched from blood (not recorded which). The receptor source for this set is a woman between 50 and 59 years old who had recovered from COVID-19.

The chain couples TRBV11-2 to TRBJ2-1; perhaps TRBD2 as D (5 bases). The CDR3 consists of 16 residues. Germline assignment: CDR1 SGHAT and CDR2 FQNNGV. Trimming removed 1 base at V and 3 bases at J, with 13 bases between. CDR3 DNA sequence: TGTGCCAGCAGCTTAGGTCTAGACTATAACTACAATGAGCAGTTCTTC. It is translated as CASSLGLDYNYNEQFF.

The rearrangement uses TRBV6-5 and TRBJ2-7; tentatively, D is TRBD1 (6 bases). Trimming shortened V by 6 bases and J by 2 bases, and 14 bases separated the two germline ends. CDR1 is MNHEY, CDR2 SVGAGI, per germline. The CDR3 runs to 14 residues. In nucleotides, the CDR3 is TGTGCCAGCAGGACCGGGACAAATACCTACGAGCAGTACTTC. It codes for CASRTGTNTYEQYF.

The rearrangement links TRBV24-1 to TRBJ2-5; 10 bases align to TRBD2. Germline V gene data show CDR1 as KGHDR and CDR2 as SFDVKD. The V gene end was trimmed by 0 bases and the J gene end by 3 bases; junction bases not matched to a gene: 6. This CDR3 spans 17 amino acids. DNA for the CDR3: TGTGCCACCAGTGATTTGAGCCTAGCGGGAGAGGAAGAGACCCAGTACTTC. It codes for CATSDLSLAGEEETQYF.

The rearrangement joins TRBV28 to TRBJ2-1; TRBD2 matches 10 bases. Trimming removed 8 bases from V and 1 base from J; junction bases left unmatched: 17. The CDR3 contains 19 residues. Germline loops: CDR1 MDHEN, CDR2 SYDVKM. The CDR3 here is CASHPPPRTSGGSYNEQFF. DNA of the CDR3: TGTGCCAGCCACCCCCCCCCGAGGACTAGCGGTGGGTCCTACAATGAGCAGTTCTTC. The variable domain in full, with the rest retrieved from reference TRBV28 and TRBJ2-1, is DVKVTQSSRYLVKRTGEKVFLECVQDMDHENMFWYRQDPGLGLRLIYFSYDVKMKEKGDIPEGYSVSREKKERFSLILESASTNQTSMYLCASHPPPRTSGGSYNEQFFGPGTRLTVL.

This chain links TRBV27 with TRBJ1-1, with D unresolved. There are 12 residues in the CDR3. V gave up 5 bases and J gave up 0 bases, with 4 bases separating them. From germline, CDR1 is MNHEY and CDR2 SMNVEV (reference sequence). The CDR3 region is CASSTLNTEAFF. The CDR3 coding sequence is TGTGCCAGCAGTACTTTGAACACTGAAGCTTTCTTT.

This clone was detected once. The CDR3 DNA sequence: TGTGCCAGCAGCTTAGTGGGGGCTCGGAATTCACCCCTCCACTTT. This gives the protein CASSLVGARNSPLHF. The V gene is TRBV11-2, the J gene TRBJ1-6; a weak D match, TRBD1 (6 bases). CDR3 length equals 15 residues. Germline values: CDR1 SGHAT, CDR2 FQNNGV. The V end was cut by 1 base, the J end by 7 bases, with 11 bases between.

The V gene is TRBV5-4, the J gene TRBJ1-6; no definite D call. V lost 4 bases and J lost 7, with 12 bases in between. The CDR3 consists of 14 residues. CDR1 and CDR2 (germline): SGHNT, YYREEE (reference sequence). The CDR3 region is CASSPGSPNSPLHF. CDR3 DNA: TGTGCCAGCAGCCCGGGGAGCCCAAATTCACCCCTCCACTTT. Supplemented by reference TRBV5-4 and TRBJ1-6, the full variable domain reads ETGVTQSPTHLIKTRGQQVTLRCSSQSGHNTVSWYQQALGQGPQFIFQYYREEENGRGNFPPRFSGLQFPNYSSELNVNALELDDSALYLCASSPGSPNSPLHFGNGTRLTVT.

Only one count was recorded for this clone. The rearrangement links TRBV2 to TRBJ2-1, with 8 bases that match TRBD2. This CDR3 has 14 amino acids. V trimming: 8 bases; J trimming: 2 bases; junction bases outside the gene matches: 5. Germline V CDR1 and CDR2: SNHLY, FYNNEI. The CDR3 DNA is TGTGCCAGCGGGGGACTAGTGGCCTACAATGAGCAGTTCTTC. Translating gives CASGGLVAYNEQFF.

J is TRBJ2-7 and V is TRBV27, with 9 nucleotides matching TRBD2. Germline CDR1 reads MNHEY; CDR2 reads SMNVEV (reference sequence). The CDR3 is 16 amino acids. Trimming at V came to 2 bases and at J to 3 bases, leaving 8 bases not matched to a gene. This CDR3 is CASSLITGLASYEQYF. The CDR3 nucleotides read TGTGCCAGCAGTTTAATTACCGGACTAGCGAGCTACGAGCAGTACTTC.

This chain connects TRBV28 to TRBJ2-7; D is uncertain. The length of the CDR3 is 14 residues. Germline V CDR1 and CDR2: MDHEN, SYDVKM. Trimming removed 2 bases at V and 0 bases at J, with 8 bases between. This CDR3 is CASSLPDISYEQYF. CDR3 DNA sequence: TGTGCCAGCAGTTTACCTGACATCTCCTACGAGCAGTACTTC.

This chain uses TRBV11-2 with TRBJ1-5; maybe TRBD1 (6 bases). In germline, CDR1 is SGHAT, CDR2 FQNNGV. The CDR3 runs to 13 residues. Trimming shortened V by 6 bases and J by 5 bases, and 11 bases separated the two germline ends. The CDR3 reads CASSTGNYQPQHF. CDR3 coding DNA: TGTGCCAGCAGTACAGGGAATTATCAGCCCCAGCATTTT.

The CDR3 here is CASSLEGAPYNEQFF. Here the CDR3 DNA reads TGTGCCAGCAGCTTAGAGGGGGCCCCCTACAATGAGCAGTTCTTC. The chain employs TRBV7-8 and TRBJ2-1, with TRBD1 matching over 7 bases. Germline V gene data show CDR1 as SGHVS and CDR2 as FQNEAQ. J was trimmed by 2 bases and V by 1 base; bases with no gene match: 2. This CDR3 contains 15 residues.

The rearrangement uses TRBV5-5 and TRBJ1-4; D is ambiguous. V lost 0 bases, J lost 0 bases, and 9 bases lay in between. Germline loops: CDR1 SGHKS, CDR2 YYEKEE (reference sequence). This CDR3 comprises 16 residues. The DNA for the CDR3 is TGTGCCAGCAGCTTGGCCAGCGGTGCAACTAATGAAAAACTGTTTTTT. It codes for CASSLASGATNEKLFF. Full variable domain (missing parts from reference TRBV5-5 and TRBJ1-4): DAGVTQSPTHLIKTRGQQVTLRCSPISGHKSVSWYQQVLGQGPQFIFQYYEKEERGRGNFPDRFSARQFPNYSSELNVNALLLGDSALYLCASSLASGATNEKLFFGSGTQLSVL.

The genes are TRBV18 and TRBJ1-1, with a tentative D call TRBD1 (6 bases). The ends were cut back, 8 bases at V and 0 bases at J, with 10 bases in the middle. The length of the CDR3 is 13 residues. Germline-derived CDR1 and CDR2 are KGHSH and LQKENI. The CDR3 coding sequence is TGTGCCAGCCGGACAGACATGAACACTGAAGCTTTCTTT. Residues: CASRTDMNTEAFF.